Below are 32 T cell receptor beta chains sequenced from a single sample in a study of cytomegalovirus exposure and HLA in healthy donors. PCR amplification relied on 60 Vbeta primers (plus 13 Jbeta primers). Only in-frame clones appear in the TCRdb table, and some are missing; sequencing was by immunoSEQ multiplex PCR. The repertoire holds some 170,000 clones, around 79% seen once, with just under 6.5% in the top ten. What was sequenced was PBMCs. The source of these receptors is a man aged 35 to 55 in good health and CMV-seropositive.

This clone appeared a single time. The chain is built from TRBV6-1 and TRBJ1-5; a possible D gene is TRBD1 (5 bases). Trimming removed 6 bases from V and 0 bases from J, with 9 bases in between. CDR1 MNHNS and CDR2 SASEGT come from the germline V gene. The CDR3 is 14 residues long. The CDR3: CASRSGNSNQPQHF. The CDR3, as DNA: TGTGCCAGCAGGTCAGGGAATAGCAATCAGCCCCAGCATTTT.

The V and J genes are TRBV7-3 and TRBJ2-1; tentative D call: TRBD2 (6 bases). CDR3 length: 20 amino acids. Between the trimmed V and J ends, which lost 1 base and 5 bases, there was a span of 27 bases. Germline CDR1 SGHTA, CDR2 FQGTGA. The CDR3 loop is CASSLNRWERSRRDHNEQFF. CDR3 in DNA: TGTGCCAGCAGCTTAAATAGGTGGGAGCGCTCGCGGCGGGACCACAATGAGCAGTTCTTC.

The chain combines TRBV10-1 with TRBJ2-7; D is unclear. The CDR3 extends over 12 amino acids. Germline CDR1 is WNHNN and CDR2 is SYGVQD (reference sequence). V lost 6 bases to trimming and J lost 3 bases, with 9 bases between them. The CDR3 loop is CASSDTGYEQYF. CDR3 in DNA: TGCGCCAGCAGCGACACTGGCTACGAGCAGTACTTC.

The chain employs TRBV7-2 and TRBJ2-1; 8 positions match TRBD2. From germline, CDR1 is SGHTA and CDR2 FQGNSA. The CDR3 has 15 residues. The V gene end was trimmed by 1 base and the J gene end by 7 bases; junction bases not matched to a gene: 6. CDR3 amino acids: CASSLDRGGRNEQFF. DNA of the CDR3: TGTGCCAGCAGCTTAGATCGGGGGGGAAGGAATGAGCAGTTCTTC.

The DNA of the CDR3 is TGTGCCAGCAGCCCCCGGACAGGGGGGGACGGCTACACCTTC. It is translated as CASSPRTGGDGYTF. The rearrangement links TRBV2 to TRBJ1-2; 10 bases are a match to TRBD1. Germline V lookup: CDR1 SNHLY, CDR2 FYNNEI. The CDR3 consists of 14 residues. Unmatched junction bases numbered 9, after V lost 6 bases and J lost 8 bases.

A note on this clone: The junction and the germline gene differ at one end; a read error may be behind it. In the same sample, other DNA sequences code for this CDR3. As DNA, the CDR3 is TGTGCCAGCTCGCCACCGGGGGGGAATGTGGACTATGGCTACACCTTC. Its translation: CASSPPGGNVDYGYTF. The chain recombines TRBV18 with TRBJ1-2; a possible D gene is TRBD1 (5 bases). This CDR3 spans 16 amino acids. Germline CDR1 KGHSH, CDR2 LQKENI.

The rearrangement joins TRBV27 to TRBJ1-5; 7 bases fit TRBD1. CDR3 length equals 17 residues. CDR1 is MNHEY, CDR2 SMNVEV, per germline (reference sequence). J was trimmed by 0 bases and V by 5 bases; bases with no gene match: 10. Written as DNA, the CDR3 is TGTGCCAGCAGTCCATCCGGACAGGTTTATAGCAATCAGCCCCAGCATTTT. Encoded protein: CASSPSGQVYSNQPQHF.

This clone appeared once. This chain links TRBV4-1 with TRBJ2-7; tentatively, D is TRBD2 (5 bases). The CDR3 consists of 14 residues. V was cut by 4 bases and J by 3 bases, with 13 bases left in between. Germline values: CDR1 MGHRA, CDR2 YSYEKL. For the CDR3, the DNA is TGCGCCAGCAGCCTGACCCCAGAGGGCTACGAGCAGTACTTC. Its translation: CASSLTPEGYEQYF.

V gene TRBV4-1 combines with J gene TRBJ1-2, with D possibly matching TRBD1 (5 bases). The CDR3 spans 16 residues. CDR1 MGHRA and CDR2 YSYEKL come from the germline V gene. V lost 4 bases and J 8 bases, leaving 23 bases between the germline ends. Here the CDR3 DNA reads TGCGCCAGCAGCCGAACCATCAGGGAGGTGAGGGAAGGCTACACCTTC. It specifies CASSRTIREVREGYTF.

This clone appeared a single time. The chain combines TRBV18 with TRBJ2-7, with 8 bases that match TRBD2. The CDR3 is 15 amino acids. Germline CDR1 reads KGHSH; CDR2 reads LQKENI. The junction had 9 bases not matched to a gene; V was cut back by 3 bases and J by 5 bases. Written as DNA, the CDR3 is TGTGCCAGCTCACCTTTCGGACTAGCAGGCGACGAGCAGTACTTC. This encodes CASSPFGLAGDEQYF.

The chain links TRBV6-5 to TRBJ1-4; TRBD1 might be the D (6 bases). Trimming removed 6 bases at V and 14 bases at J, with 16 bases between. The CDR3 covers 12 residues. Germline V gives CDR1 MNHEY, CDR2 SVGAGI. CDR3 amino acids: CASSSSHRVLFF. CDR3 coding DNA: TGTGCCAGCAGCAGCTCACACAGGGTTCTGTTTTTT.

In DNA, the CDR3 is TGTGCCAGCAGCTGGGACTCAGTAAGCTCCTACAATGAGCAGTTCTTC. It codes for CASSWDSVSSYNEQFF. J is TRBJ2-1 and V is TRBV5-4, with a tentative D call TRBD2 (6 bases). CDR3 length: 16 residues. V was shortened by 3 bases and J by 0 bases, with 13 bases between the two germline ends. Germline V gene lookup returns CDR1 SGHNT and CDR2 YYREEE (reference sequence).

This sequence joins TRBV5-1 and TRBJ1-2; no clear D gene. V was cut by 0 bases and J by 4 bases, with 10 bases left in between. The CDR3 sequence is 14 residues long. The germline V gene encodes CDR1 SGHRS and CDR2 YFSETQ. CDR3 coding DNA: TGCGCCAGCAGCTTGGCGGCCGCGGGCTATGGCTACACCTTC. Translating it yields CASSLAAAGYGYTF.

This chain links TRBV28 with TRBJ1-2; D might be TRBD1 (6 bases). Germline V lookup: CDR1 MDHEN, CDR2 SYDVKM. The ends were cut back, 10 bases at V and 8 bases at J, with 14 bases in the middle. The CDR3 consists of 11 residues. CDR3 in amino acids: CATTGLNGYTF. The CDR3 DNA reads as TGTGCCACCACAGGGTTGAACGGCTACACCTTC.

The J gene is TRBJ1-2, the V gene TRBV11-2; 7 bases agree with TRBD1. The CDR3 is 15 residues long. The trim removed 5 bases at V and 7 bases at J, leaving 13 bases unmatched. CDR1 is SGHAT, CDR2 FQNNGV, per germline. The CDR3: CASSRPTGTASGYTF. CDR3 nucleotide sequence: TGTGCCAGCAGCAGGCCGACTGGGACAGCAAGTGGCTACACCTTC. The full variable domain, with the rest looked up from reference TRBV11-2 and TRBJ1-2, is EAGVAQSPRYKIIEKRQSVAFWCNPISGHATLYWYQQILGQGPKLLIQFQNNGVVDDSQLPKDRFSAERLKGVDSTLKIQPAKLEDSAVYLCASSRPTGTASGYTFGSGTRLTVV.

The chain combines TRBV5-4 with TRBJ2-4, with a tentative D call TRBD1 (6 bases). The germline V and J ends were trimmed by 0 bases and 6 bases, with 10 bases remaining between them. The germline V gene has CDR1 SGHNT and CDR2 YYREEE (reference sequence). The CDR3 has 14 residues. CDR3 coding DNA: TGTGCCAGCAGCTTGGAACAGGGTGGAAACATTCAGTACTTC. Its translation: CASSLEQGGNIQYF.

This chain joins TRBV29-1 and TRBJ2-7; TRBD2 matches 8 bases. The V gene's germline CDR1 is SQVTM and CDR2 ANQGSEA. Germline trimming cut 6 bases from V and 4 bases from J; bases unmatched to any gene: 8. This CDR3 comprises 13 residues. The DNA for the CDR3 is TGCAGCGTCGCCCGGGGGGGGTTTTACGAGCAGTACTTC. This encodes CSVARGGFYEQYF.

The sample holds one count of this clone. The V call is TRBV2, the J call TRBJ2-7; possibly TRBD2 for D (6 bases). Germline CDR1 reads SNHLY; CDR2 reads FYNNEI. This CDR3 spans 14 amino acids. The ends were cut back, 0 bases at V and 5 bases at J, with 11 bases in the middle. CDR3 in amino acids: CASSEAGGIHEQYF. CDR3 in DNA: TGTGCCAGCAGTGAAGCCGGAGGGATTCACGAGCAGTACTTC.

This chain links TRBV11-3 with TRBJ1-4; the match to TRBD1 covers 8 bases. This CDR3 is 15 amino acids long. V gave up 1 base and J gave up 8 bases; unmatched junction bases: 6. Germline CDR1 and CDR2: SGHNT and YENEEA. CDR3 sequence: CASSLGSRGHEKLFF. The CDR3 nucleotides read TGTGCCAGCAGCTTAGGATCCAGGGGGCACGAAAAACTGTTTTTT.

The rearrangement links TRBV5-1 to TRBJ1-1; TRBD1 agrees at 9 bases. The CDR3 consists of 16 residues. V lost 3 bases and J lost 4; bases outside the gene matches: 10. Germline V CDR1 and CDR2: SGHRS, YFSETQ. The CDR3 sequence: CASSWAQGAGSTEAFF. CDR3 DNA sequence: TGCGCCAGCAGCTGGGCACAGGGGGCCGGGAGCACTGAAGCTTTCTTT.

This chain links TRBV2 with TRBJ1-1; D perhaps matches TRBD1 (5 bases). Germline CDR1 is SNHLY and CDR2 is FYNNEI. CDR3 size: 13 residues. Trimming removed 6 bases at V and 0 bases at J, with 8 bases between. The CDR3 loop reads CASSPDMNTEAFF. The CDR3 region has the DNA TGTGCCAGCAGCCCGGACATGAACACTGAAGCTTTCTTT.

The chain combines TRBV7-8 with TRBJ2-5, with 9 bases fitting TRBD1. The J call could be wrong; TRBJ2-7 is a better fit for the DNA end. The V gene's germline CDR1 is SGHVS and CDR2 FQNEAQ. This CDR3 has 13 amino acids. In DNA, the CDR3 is TGTGCCAGCAGTGGGACAGGGAGCTACGAGCAGTACTTC. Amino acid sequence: CASSGTGSYEQYF.

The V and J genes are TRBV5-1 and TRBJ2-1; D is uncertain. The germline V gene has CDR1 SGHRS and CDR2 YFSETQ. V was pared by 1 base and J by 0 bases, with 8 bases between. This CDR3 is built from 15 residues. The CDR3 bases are TGCGCCAGCAGCTTGTCTCCAGGCTCCTACAATGAGCAGTTCTTC. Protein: CASSLSPGSYNEQFF. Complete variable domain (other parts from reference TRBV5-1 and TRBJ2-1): KAGVTQTPRYLIKTRGQQVTLSCSPISGHRSVSWYQQTPGQGLQFLFEYFSETQRNKGNFPGRFSGRQFSNSRSEMNVSTLELGDSALYLCASSLSPGSYNEQFFGPGTRLTVL.

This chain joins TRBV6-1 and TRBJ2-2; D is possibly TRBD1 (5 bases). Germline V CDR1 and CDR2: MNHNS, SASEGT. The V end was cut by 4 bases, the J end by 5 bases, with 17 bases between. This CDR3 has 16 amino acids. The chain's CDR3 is CASSGGAISLTGELFF. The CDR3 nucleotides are TGTGCCAGCAGTGGGGGCGCGATCAGTCTAACCGGGGAGCTGTTTTTT.

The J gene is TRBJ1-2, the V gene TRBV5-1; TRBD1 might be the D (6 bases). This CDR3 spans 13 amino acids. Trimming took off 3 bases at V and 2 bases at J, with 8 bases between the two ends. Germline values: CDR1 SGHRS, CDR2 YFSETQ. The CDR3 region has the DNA TGCGCCAGCAGCTGGACAGAAAACTATGGCTACACCTTC. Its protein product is CASSWTENYGYTF.

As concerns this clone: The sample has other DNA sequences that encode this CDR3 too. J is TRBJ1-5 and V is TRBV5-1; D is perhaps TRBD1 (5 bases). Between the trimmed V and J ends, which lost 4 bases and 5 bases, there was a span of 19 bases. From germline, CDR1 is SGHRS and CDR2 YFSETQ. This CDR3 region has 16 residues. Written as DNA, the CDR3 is TGCGCCAGCAGCGAGTCGGGGGGTGAATCGTATCAGCCCCAGCATTTT. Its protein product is CASSESGGESYQPQHF.

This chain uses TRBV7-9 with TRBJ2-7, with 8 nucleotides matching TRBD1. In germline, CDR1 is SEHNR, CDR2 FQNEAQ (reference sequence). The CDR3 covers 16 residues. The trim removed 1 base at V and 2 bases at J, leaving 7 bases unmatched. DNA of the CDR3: TGTGCCAGCAGCTTAGGTCGGGACAGGCAAACCTACGAGCAGTACTTC. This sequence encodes CASSLGRDRQTYEQYF.

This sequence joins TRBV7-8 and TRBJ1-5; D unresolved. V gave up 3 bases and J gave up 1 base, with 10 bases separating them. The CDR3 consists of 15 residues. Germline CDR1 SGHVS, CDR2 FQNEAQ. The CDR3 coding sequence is TGTGCCAGCAGCTTCGAGACAACCAGCAATCAGCCCCAGCATTTT. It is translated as CASSFETTSNQPQHF.

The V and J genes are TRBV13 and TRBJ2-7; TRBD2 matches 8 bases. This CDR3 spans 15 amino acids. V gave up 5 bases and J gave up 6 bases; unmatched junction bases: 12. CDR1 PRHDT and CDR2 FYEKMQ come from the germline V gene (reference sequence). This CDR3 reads CASSLNEREFGEQYF. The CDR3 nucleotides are TGTGCCAGCAGCCTGAATGAGCGGGAGTTTGGCGAGCAGTACTTC.

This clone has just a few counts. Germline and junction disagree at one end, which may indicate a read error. CDR3 loop: CARSLEPGQRIPF. In DNA, the CDR3 is TGTGCCAGAAGCTTGGAACCGGGACAGAGAATCCCGTTC. The chain uses TRBV5-3 and TRBJ1-2; 7 bases fit TRBD1. TRBV5-3 falls under the ORF class, with uncertain function. CDR3 length: 13 residues.

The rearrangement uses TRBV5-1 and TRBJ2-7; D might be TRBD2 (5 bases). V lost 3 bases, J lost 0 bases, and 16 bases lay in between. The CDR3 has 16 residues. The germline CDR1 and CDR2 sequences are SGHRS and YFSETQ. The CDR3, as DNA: TGCGCCAGCAGCTGGACTGAAACACGAAACTCCTACGAGCAGTACTTC. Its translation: CASSWTETRNSYEQYF.

The CDR3 DNA reads as TGTGCCAGCAGCGTAGCGGGAGGAGCCCTTCCAGATACGCAGTATTTT. This sequence encodes CASSVAGGALPDTQYF. The chain is built from TRBV9 and TRBJ2-3; 7 nucleotides agree with TRBD2. V lost 0 bases to trimming and J lost 4 bases; unmatched junction nucleotides: 8. CDR1 and CDR2 (germline): SGDLS, YYNGEE. The CDR3 is made up of 16 amino acids.